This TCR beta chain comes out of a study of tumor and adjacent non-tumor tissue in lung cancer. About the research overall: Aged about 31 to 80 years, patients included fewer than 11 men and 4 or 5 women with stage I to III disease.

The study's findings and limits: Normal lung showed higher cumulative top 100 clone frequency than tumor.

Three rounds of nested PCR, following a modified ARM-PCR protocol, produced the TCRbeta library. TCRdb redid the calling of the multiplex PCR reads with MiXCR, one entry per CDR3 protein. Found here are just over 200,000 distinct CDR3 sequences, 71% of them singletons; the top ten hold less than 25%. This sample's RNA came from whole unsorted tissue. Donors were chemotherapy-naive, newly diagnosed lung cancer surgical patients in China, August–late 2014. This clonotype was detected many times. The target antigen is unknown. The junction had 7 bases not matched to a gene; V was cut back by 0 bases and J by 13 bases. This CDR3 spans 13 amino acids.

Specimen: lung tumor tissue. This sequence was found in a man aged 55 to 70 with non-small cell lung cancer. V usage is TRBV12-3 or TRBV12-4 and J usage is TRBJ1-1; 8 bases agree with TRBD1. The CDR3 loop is CASSLALGTGGFF. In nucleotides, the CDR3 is TGTGCCAGCAGTTTAGCGCTTGGGACAGGTGGTTTCTTT.